This TCR beta chain was identified during a study of T-cell memory formation after mild COVID-19. Study-wide background: The TCR clusters were mostly specific to one donor.

TCRalpha and TCRbeta libraries used 5'RACE with constant-segment primers and UMIs. MiXCR, applied by TCRdb to the 5' RACE reads, yields one record per CDR3 protein. Of under 450,000 distinct CDR3 sequences in the sample, around 14% are singletons; the top ten hold roughly 22%. V dropped 2 bases and J dropped 6 bases, with 10 bases sitting between them. The CDR3 is 14 residues long. Germline CDR1 and CDR2: KGHSH and LQKENI. Findings and caveats of the study: A balance of CD4 and CD8 characterized clones contracting day 15 to 85, whereas later expanders leaned CD4+. Mostly located in CM and EM were contracting CD4+ clones, with contracting CD8+ clones located in EMRA.

Details on this clonotype: As yet, its antigen is unknown.

This sequence joins TRBV18 and TRBJ1-4; D gene ambiguous. The material sequenced was PBMCs or a T cell subset sorted from them (not recorded which). The sequence derives from a man between 18 and 35 years old who had mild COVID-19 (a few samples of this study predate the infection). Cell type and time point are not known. CDR3 DNA: TGTGCCAGCTCACCAGGAACGGAGGATGAAAAACTGTTTTTT. Amino acids: CASSPGTEDEKLFF.